The next 29 T cell receptor beta chains were all read from a single sample in a study of T-cell memory formation after mild COVID-19. From the 5' RACE reads, TCRdb called clonotypes with MiXCR, one entry per CDR3 protein. The table records roughly 5,000 distinct CDR3 sequences, 44% of them present only once. Material for sequencing was PBMCs or a T cell subset sorted from them (not recorded which). The receptors stem from an adult who had mild COVID-19 (a few samples of this study predate the infection). Cell type and time point are not known.

The chain carries TRBV6-6 and TRBJ1-2; no clear D gene. Trimming took off 1 base at V and 2 bases at J, with 8 bases between the two ends. Germline-derived CDR1 and CDR2 are MNHNY and SVGAGI (reference sequence). The CDR3 is made up of 14 amino acids. In DNA form, the CDR3 reads TGTGCCAGCAGTTACTTGGACGGCAACTATGGCTACACCTTC. Encoded protein: CASSYLDGNYGYTF.

V gene TRBV4-3 combines with J gene TRBJ2-1; D is possibly TRBD1 (6 bases). From germline, CDR1 is LGHNA and CDR2 YSLEER. This CDR3 spans 14 amino acids. Trimming took off 3 bases at V and 5 bases at J, with 11 bases between the two ends. For the CDR3, the DNA is TGCGCCAGCAGCCAGGGGGCGCCGAACAATGAGCAGTTCTTC. Protein: CASSQGAPNNEQFF.

This clonotype is categorized as medium-sized (0.01 to 0.1%). The chain links TRBV7-2 to TRBJ2-1; TRBD1 matches 8 bases. Germline V lookup: CDR1 SGHTA, CDR2 FQGNSA. Trimming took 4 bases from V and 0 from J; bases not matched to a gene: 5. This CDR3 region has 16 residues. The CDR3 DNA sequence: TGTGCCAGCAGCTCCAGGGGGCCGAGCTCCTACAATGAGCAGTTCTTC. This translates into CASSSRGPSSYNEQFF.

The V and J genes are TRBV7-7 and TRBJ2-3; D uncertain. Germline CDR1 SSHAT, CDR2 FNYEAQ (reference sequence). With 3 bases removed from V and 2 bases from J, the gap between germline ends came to 6 bases. The CDR3 spans 13 residues. This CDR3 is CASSLVPTDTQYF. The CDR3 region has the DNA TGTGCCAGCAGCTTGGTTCCCACAGATACGCAGTATTTT.

The chain carries TRBV6-6 and TRBJ1-2; D gene uncertain. Trimming left V 0 bases short and J 3 bases short, with 8 bases between. The length of the CDR3 is 14 residues. Germline values: CDR1 MNHNY, CDR2 SVGAGI (reference sequence). This chain's CDR3 is CASSYSTWDYGYTF. CDR3 sequence (DNA): TGTGCCAGCAGTTACTCGACCTGGGACTATGGCTACACCTTC.

This clonotype ranks as medium-sized (0.01 to 0.1%). The chain uses TRBV4-1 and TRBJ2-4, with a weak D call TRBD2 (5 bases). CDR1 is MGHRA and CDR2 is YSYEKL in the germline V gene. Trimming took off 0 bases at V and 9 bases at J, with 12 bases between the two ends. The CDR3 length is 14 residues. CDR3 sequence reads: CASSQERREFIQYF. CDR3 nucleotide sequence: TGCGCCAGCAGCCAAGAGAGAAGGGAGTTCATTCAGTACTTC.

The CDR3 sequence: CSARGGEETQYF. The CDR3 DNA follows: TGCAGTGCTAGGGGGGGCGAAGAGACCCAGTACTTC. The chain joins TRBV20-1 to TRBJ2-5; D could derive from TRBD1 or TRBD2 (6 bases each). V lost 3 bases to trimming and J lost 3 bases, with 8 bases between them. The CDR3 totals 12 residues. Germline V CDR1 and CDR2: DFQATT, SNEGSKA (reference sequence).

By share, this clonotype ranks as medium-sized. J is TRBJ2-5 and V is TRBV29-1, with D uncertain. CDR1 and CDR2 (germline): SQVTM, ANQGSEA. The ends were cut back, 3 bases at V and 2 bases at J, with 10 bases in the middle. CDR3 length: 13 residues. CDR3 DNA: TGCAGCGTTGATCCCAGAACGCAAGAGACCCAGTACTTC. Its protein is CSVDPRTQETQYF.

This clonotype was seen repeatedly, ten times or more. The V and J genes are TRBV2 and TRBJ2-5; D is undetermined. V was clipped by 8 bases and J by 1 base, with 11 bases between them. This CDR3 is 13 amino acids long. Per the germline V gene, CDR1 is SNHLY and CDR2 is FYNNEI. CDR3 nucleotides: TGTGCCAGCTCCTCCCCCCCCCAAGAGACCCAGTACTTC. Its protein product is CASSSPPQETQYF.

By its share, this clonotype is medium-sized. The chain recombines TRBV4-1 with TRBJ1-1; possibly TRBD1 for D (5 bases). Trimming stripped 0 bases from V and 4 bases from J, with 9 bases between. Germline V gene data show CDR1 as MGHRA and CDR2 as YSYEKL. There are 14 residues in the CDR3. The CDR3 is CASSQEPGSTEAFF. CDR3 in DNA: TGCGCCAGCAGCCAAGAACCAGGGAGCACTGAAGCTTTCTTT.

This clonotype is medium-sized within its sample. The chain recombines TRBV7-2 with TRBJ2-7; either TRBD1 or TRBD2 may supply D (5 bases each). The CDR3 is 14 residues long. The V gene's germline CDR1 is SGHTA and CDR2 FQGNSA. V shed 1 base and J shed 6 bases, with 13 bases lying between them. The CDR3 DNA sequence: TGTGCCAGCAGCTTAGTGATCTTTGGGGGCGAGCAGTACTTC. It is translated as CASSLVIFGGEQYF.

Many counts were recorded for this clonotype. The rearrangement links TRBV19 to TRBJ1-4; D call uncertain. V lost 9 bases and J 5 bases, leaving 4 bases between the germline ends. Germline V gene lookup returns CDR1 LNHDA and CDR2 SQIVND (reference sequence). This CDR3 region has 10 residues. CDR3 nucleotides: TGTGCCAGCCAGAATGAAAAACTGTTTTTT. It encodes CASQNEKLFF.

In its sample, this clonotype was seen once. The V call is TRBV7-2, the J call TRBJ2-1, with 11 bases that match TRBD2. Looked up from germline, CDR1 is SGHTA and CDR2 is FQGNSA. The CDR3 consists of 12 residues. J lost 16 bases, V lost 5 bases, and 7 bases had no gene match. CDR3 region: CASSPTSGSIFF. CDR3 nucleotides: TGTGCCAGCAGCCCCACTAGCGGGAGCATTTTCTTC.

The chain employs TRBV6-2 or TRBV6-3 and TRBJ2-5; D gene unclear. Germline assignment: CDR1 MNHEY and CDR2 SVGEGT. The germline V and J ends were trimmed by 5 bases and 5 bases, with 9 bases remaining between them. This CDR3 has 12 residues. CDR3 nucleotides: TGTGCCAGCAGTAGGCCCTGGGAGACCCAGTACTTC. Encoded protein: CASSRPWETQYF.

This clonotype is judged medium-sized (0.01 to 0.1%). The J gene is TRBJ1-4, the V gene TRBV12-5, with D hard to call. V was trimmed by 3 bases and J by 6 bases, leaving 11 bases between them. Germline CDR1 reads LGHNT; CDR2 reads FRNRAP. The CDR3 contains 14 residues. The CDR3 bases are TGTGCTAGTGGTTTCGCCACGCTTTATGAAAAACTGTTTTTT. It codes for CASGFATLYEKLFF. Supplemented by reference TRBV12-5 and TRBJ1-4, the full variable domain reads DARVTQTPRHKVTEMGQEVTMRCQPILGHNTVFWYRQTMMQGLELLAYFRNRAPLDDSGMPKDRFSAEMPDATLATLKIQPSEPRDSAVYFCASGFATLYEKLFFGSGTQLSVL.

This chain joins TRBV5-1 and TRBJ2-7; D possibly corresponds to TRBD1 (6 bases). CDR1 is SGHRS and CDR2 is YFSETQ in the germline V gene. Trimming took 0 bases from V and 6 from J, leaving 10 bases between them. The CDR3 runs 13 residues. Written as DNA, the CDR3 is TGCGCCAGCAGCTTGGTTCCAGGGGTCGAGCAGTACTTC. The encoded protein is CASSLVPGVEQYF.

The chain carries TRBV20-1 and TRBJ2-3; D ambiguous. The germline V gene encodes CDR1 DFQATT and CDR2 SNEGSKA (reference sequence). The CDR3 extends over 13 amino acids. Trimming left V 6 bases short and J 0 bases short, with 10 bases between. The CDR3 nucleotides are TGCAGTGCCTATCACAGTAGCACAGATACGCAGTATTTT. The encoded protein is CSAYHSSTDTQYF.

This chain uses TRBV3-1 with TRBJ2-1, with D possibly matching TRBD1 (6 bases). V was shortened by 2 bases and J by 6 bases, with 11 bases between the two germline ends. The CDR3 sequence is 14 residues long. Germline V gene lookup returns CDR1 LGHDT and CDR2 YNNKEL (reference sequence). CDR3 region: CASSQRAGVNEQFF. The CDR3 bases are TGTGCCAGCAGCCAACGGGCAGGGGTCAATGAGCAGTTCTTC.

In its sample, this clonotype ranks as medium-sized. V is TRBV12-3 or TRBV12-4 and J is TRBJ1-5, with a tentative D call TRBD1 (5 bases). There are 14 residues in the CDR3. Trimming stripped 3 bases from V and 6 bases from J, with 12 bases between. Here the CDR3 reads CASSFEGLVQPQHF. As DNA, the CDR3 is TGTGCCAGCAGTTTTGAGGGGTTGGTTCAGCCCCAGCATTTT.

Written as DNA, the CDR3 is TGTGCCAGCAGCGTAGGACTCCTCCGCACAGATACGCAGTATTTT. Its protein is CASSVGLLRTDTQYF. The chain couples TRBV9 to TRBJ2-3; D not resolved. The ends were cut back, 0 bases at V and 1 base at J, with 9 bases in the middle. This CDR3 region has 15 residues. Germline lookup yields CDR1 SGDLS and CDR2 YYNGEE.

This clonotype ranks as medium-sized. V gene TRBV12-3 or TRBV12-4 combines with J gene TRBJ1-5; no firm D call. V was clipped by 0 bases and J by 4 bases, with 7 bases between them. This CDR3 contains 14 residues. The CDR3 protein is CASSLAAANQPQHF. The CDR3 DNA reads TGTGCCAGCAGTTTAGCGGCGGCAAATCAGCCCCAGCATTTT.

The chain links TRBV9 to TRBJ2-1, with a weak D call TRBD1 (6 bases). Trimming removed 3 bases from V and 6 bases from J, with 16 bases in between. The CDR3 runs to 15 residues. In germline, CDR1 is SGDLS, CDR2 YYNGEE. CDR3 sequence: CASSATDRPGNEQFF. For the CDR3, the DNA is TGTGCCAGCAGCGCAACGGACAGACCGGGCAATGAGCAGTTCTTC.

The chain combines TRBV12-3 or TRBV12-4 with TRBJ1-2; D is undetermined. V dropped 6 bases and J dropped 3 bases, with 8 bases sitting between them. The CDR3 is 12 amino acids. Here the CDR3 DNA reads TGTGCCAGCAGCCTCGACGACTATGGCTACACCTTC. Translation: CASSLDDYGYTF.

CDR3 loop: CASSSGTGINEQFF. DNA for the CDR3: TGTGCCAGCAGTTCCGGGACAGGGATCAATGAGCAGTTCTTC. The chain combines TRBV6-2 or TRBV6-3 with TRBJ2-1, with 9 bases identical to TRBD1. This CDR3 has 14 amino acids. V trimming: 4 bases; J trimming: 6 bases; junction bases outside the gene matches: 4. Per germline, CDR1 MNHEY and CDR2 SVGEGT.

This clonotype was observed a few times. A junction boundary mismatches the germline segment, possibly from a read error. The V gene is TRBV5-4, the J gene TRBJ2-1; tentatively, D is TRBD1 or TRBD2 (7 bases each). This CDR3 is built from 15 residues. Looked up from germline, CDR1 is SGHNT and CDR2 is YYREEE (reference sequence). The CDR3 bases are TGCGCCAGCAGCAGGGGGGGGGGGGCCAGGGATGAGCAGTTCTTC. Translated, it gives CASSRGGGARDEQFF.

Remarks on this clonotype: One end of the junction fails to match germline, which may point to a read error. This chain connects TRBV7-7 to TRBJ2-3; weak D call: TRBD2 (6 bases). This CDR3 comprises 14 residues. The germline V gene encodes CDR1 SSHAT and CDR2 FNYEAQ (reference sequence). The CDR3 sequence: CASSLGGPPDTQYF. The CDR3, as DNA: TGTGCTAGCAGCTTAGGAGGGCCCCCAGATACGCAGTATTTT.

The chain combines TRBV27 with TRBJ1-1; D is perhaps TRBD1 (6 bases). The CDR3 runs 15 residues. Per germline, CDR1 MNHEY and CDR2 SMNVEV (reference sequence). V lost 4 bases and J lost 0, with 12 bases in between. CDR3 in amino acids: CASSYNREMNTEAFF. Written as DNA, the CDR3 is TGTGCCAGCAGTTATAACAGGGAGATGAACACTGAAGCTTTCTTT.

This clonotype is medium-sized in the sample. The J gene is TRBJ1-1, the V gene TRBV7-9; weak D call: TRBD1 (6 bases). The CDR3 extends over 16 amino acids. V lost 5 bases, J lost 5 bases, and 21 bases lay in between. From germline, CDR1 is SEHNR and CDR2 FQNEAQ (reference sequence). CDR3 sequence: CASSTGWDLGRTEAFF. In DNA form, the CDR3 reads TGTGCCAGCAGCACAGGGTGGGACCTCGGGAGGACTGAAGCTTTCTTT.

This clonotype is medium-sized within its sample. The chain has TRBV6-2 or TRBV6-3 and TRBJ2-1; D not resolved. CDR1 MNHEY and CDR2 SVGEGT come from the germline V gene. This CDR3 region has 14 residues. Trimming took 3 bases from V and 0 from J, leaving 6 bases between them. In nucleotides, the CDR3 is TGTGCCAGCAGTTATACTATCTCCTACAATGAGCAGTTCTTC. The encoded protein is CASSYTISYNEQFF.